The clone carrying this T cell receptor beta chain has a handful of counts. This sample was included in a study of blood T cells in healthy people across ages. Then a second PCR, running roughly 7 to 11 cycles, was carried out with a sample-barcoded 5' primer and a J-beta primer mix. In TCRdb, the 5' RACE reads were re-called with MiXCR into one record per CDR3 protein. The top ten clones hold about 3% of a sample with 700,000 to 900,000 distinct CDR3 sequences, 20% to 30% of them seen once. Trimming removed 1 base at V and 10 bases at J, with 20 bases between. This CDR3 spans 16 amino acids. From germline, CDR1 is SGHTA and CDR2 FQGNSA. The same sample was also studied in work on T cells of mothers and their children.

This TCR was sampled from a boy aged 5-17 years in good health. The sequenced sample was blood. This chain uses TRBV7-2 with TRBJ2-1; D may be TRBD2 (6 bases). The CDR3 region is CASSLEASATPREQFF. In nucleotides, the CDR3 is TGTGCCAGCAGCTTAGAGGCTAGCGCTACTCCGAGGGAGCAGTTCTTC.